This passage covers 18 T cell receptor beta chains from one sample sequenced in a study of Graves' ophthalmopathy and Graves' hyperthyroidism. Amplifying from RNA transcripts, the study obtained TCR beta CDR3 regions. Amplification began with first-round RT-PCR using HTBI primers, then second-round multiplex PCR was performed. TCRdb reanalysed the multiplex PCR reads using MiXCR and keeps one entry per CDR3 protein. The table has approximately 540,000 distinct CDR3 sequences, approximately 35% seen once. The sample taken for sequencing was peripheral blood or thyroid tissue (not recorded which). These receptors came from an adult man with Graves' hyperthyroidism.

V usage is TRBV28 and J usage is TRBJ2-2, with TRBD1 matching 7 bases. V shed 6 bases, J shed 4 bases, and the junction held 11 bases outside the gene matches. Germline CDR1 MDHEN, CDR2 SYDVKM. This CDR3 has 16 residues. CDR3 DNA: TGTGCCAGCAGCCACAGGGGTTGGGCGTCCACCGGGGAGCTGTTTTTT. Translating gives CASSHRGWASTGELFF.

This clonotype was observed many times. The rearrangement links TRBV14 to TRBJ2-5; D call uncertain. Trimming removed 0 bases at V and 3 bases at J, with 8 bases between. The CDR3 length is 14 residues. Germline loops: CDR1 SGHDN, CDR2 FVKESK. The CDR3 sequence is CASSQDMWEETQYF. DNA of the CDR3: TGTGCCAGCAGCCAAGATATGTGGGAAGAGACCCAGTACTTC.

This clonotype came up a few times. The CDR3 sequence: CASSSRDRGTIYGYTF. The DNA of the CDR3 is TGTGCCAGCAGTTCTCGCGACAGGGGCACCATCTATGGCTACACCTTC. V is TRBV7-2 and J is TRBJ1-2; 8 bases agree with TRBD1. V dropped 6 bases and J dropped 4; count of bases not matched to a gene: 13. CDR3 length: 16 residues. Germline V gene data show CDR1 as SGHTA and CDR2 as FQGNSA.

This clonotype was seen repeatedly, ten times or more. This sequence joins TRBV2 and TRBJ2-2; unclear D gene. Trimming removed 3 bases from V and 4 bases from J, with 6 bases in between. This CDR3 is built from 13 residues. Per germline, CDR1 SNHLY and CDR2 FYNNEI. CDR3 sequence: CASSETRTGELFF. The CDR3 DNA reads as TGTGCCAGCAGTGAGACGCGCACCGGGGAGCTGTTTTTT. Using reference TRBV2 and TRBJ2-2 for the parts outside the CDR3, the full variable domain is EPEVTQTPSHQVTQMGQEVILRCVPISNHLYFYWYRQILGQKVEFLVSFYNNEISEKSEIFDDQFSVERPDGSNFTLKIRSTKLEDSAMYFCASSETRTGELFFGEGSRLTVL.

This rearrangement joins TRBV9 to TRBJ2-7, with TRBD2 as a possible D gene (6 bases). The assigned J gene may be wrong: the sequence end matches TRBJ2-1 better. Germline-derived CDR1 and CDR2 are SGDLS and YYNGEE. The CDR3 loop spans 14 amino acids. Here the CDR3 reads CASSLTGLSNEQFF. CDR3 nucleotide sequence: TGTGCCAGCAGCTTAACGGGACTCTCCAATGAGCAGTTCTTC.

Details on this clonotype: This could be a read error, since a much larger clone is one nucleotide away. V and J are TRBV12-5 and TRBJ2-5, with 9 bases identical to TRBD2. The germline gives CDR1 LGHNT, CDR2 FRNRAP. The CDR3 extends over 14 amino acids. As DNA, the CDR3 is TGTGCTAGTGGTAGGGTAGCGGGAGTGGAGATCCAGTACTTC. The encoded protein is CASGRVAGVEIQYF.

This clonotype has at least ten counts. The chain couples TRBV7-2 to TRBJ2-7; either TRBD1 or TRBD2 may supply D (5 bases each). The CDR3 sequence is 15 residues long. Deletions cut 4 bases from V and 1 base from J, with 14 bases between. Germline V gene lookup returns CDR1 SGHTA and CDR2 FQGNSA. CDR3 nucleotides: TGTGCCAGCAGCTCTAGACCGGGACGTTCCTACGAGCAGTACTTC. This sequence encodes CASSSRPGRSYEQYF.

The chain carries TRBV20-1 and TRBJ1-5; D is undetermined. The CDR3 extends over 13 amino acids. Germline lookup yields CDR1 DFQATT and CDR2 SNEGSKA (reference sequence). V was cut by 6 bases and J by 1 base, with 10 bases left in between. For the CDR3, the DNA is TGCAGTGCCATCGGACGAAGCAATCAGCCCCAGCATTTT. This sequence encodes CSAIGRSNQPQHF.

This clonotype was detected a few times. The chain is built from TRBV9 and TRBJ2-2, with 8 bases identical to TRBD1. There are 19 residues in the CDR3. V lost 0 bases to trimming and J lost 3 bases; unmatched junction nucleotides: 13. Germline V gives CDR1 SGDLS, CDR2 YYNGEE. The CDR3 here is CASSVDLRWGTGDTGELFF. As DNA, the CDR3 is TGTGCCAGCAGCGTAGATTTGAGGTGGGGGACAGGAGACACCGGGGAGCTGTTTTTT.

This clonotype was counted between two and nine times. The V gene is TRBV2, the J gene TRBJ1-2; D not resolved. Trimming took 7 bases from V and 8 from J, leaving 20 bases between them. The germline gives CDR1 SNHLY, CDR2 FYNNEI. This CDR3 contains 14 residues. This chain's CDR3 is CASIVLGPLKGYTF. The CDR3 region has the DNA TGTGCCAGCATCGTTTTGGGCCCACTTAAGGGCTACACCTTC.

The genes are TRBV19 and TRBJ2-2; 9 bases align to TRBD1. CDR3 length: 15 residues. J was trimmed by 5 bases and V by 6 bases; bases with no gene match: 7. Germline V gives CDR1 LNHDA, CDR2 SQIVND (reference sequence). The CDR3 region has the DNA TGTGCCAGTAGAAACGGGACAGGGAGGACCGGGGAGCTGTTTTTT. This codes for CASRNGTGRTGELFF.

This clonotype was counted many times. The V and J genes are TRBV19 and TRBJ1-1; a possible D gene is TRBD1 (5 bases). The CDR3 covers 17 residues. Per the germline V gene, CDR1 is LNHDA and CDR2 is SQIVND (reference sequence). V was clipped by 1 base and J by 4 bases, with 19 bases between them. The CDR3 sequence: CASSIVGAGKIRTEAFF. CDR3 bases: TGTGCCAGTAGTATAGTAGGGGCAGGGAAGATACGCACTGAAGCTTTCTTT.

The chain recombines TRBV7-9 with TRBJ2-7; 11 nucleotides align to TRBD2. This CDR3 comprises 14 residues. From germline, CDR1 is SEHNR and CDR2 FQNEAQ (reference sequence). The CDR3 bases are TGTGCTAGCGCACTAGCGGGAGCCCCCTACGAGCAGTACTTC. This translates into CASALAGAPYEQYF.

In its sample, this clonotype was seen a few times. V is TRBV3-1 and J is TRBJ1-3, with a weak D call TRBD1 (6 bases). V lost 1 base and J lost 3, with 10 bases in between. The CDR3 totals 15 residues. Germline V gene lookup returns CDR1 LGHDT and CDR2 YNNKEL (reference sequence). In DNA, the CDR3 is TGTGCCAGCAGCCAAGCACAGGGAAGTGGAAACACCATATATTTT. It is translated as CASSQAQGSGNTIYF.

This clonotype was found many times. The CDR3 region has the DNA TGTGCCAGCAGCCCTAGGACGGGAAACTATGGCTACACCTTC. This sequence encodes CASSPRTGNYGYTF. The chain combines TRBV11-2 with TRBJ1-2; no firm D call. The CDR3 loop spans 14 amino acids. The V end was cut by 5 bases, the J end by 2 bases, with 12 bases between. Germline V gene lookup returns CDR1 SGHAT and CDR2 FQNNGV.

This clonotype was counted ten times or more. This chain uses TRBV7-6 with TRBJ2-2; D is uncertain. The V end lost 2 bases, the J end lost 0 bases, and 4 bases lay between the germline ends. The CDR3 is made up of 14 amino acids. Germline values: CDR1 SGHVS, CDR2 FNYEAQ. The CDR3 loop is CASSLQANTGELFF. The CDR3 DNA follows: TGTGCCAGCAGCTTACAGGCGAACACCGGGGAGCTGTTTTTT.

At least ten counts were recorded for this clonotype. The J gene is TRBJ1-2, the V gene TRBV12-3 or TRBV12-4; no firm D call. Trimming pared 3 bases from V and 5 bases from J, leaving 16 bases between. The CDR3 runs to 15 residues. CDR3 region: CASSFSIRVAYGYTF. The CDR3 DNA reads as TGTGCCAGCAGTTTTTCGATCCGGGTTGCTTATGGCTACACCTTC.

The J gene is TRBJ2-5, the V gene TRBV20-1; TRBD1 matches at 8 bases. The CDR3 loop spans 15 amino acids. Trimming took 0 bases from V and 2 from J; bases not matched to a gene: 5. Germline V gene data show CDR1 as DFQATT and CDR2 as SNEGSKA (reference sequence). The CDR3 sequence is CSAREAGGQQETQYF. CDR3 sequence (DNA): TGCAGTGCTAGAGAGGCAGGGGGCCAGCAAGAGACCCAGTACTTC.